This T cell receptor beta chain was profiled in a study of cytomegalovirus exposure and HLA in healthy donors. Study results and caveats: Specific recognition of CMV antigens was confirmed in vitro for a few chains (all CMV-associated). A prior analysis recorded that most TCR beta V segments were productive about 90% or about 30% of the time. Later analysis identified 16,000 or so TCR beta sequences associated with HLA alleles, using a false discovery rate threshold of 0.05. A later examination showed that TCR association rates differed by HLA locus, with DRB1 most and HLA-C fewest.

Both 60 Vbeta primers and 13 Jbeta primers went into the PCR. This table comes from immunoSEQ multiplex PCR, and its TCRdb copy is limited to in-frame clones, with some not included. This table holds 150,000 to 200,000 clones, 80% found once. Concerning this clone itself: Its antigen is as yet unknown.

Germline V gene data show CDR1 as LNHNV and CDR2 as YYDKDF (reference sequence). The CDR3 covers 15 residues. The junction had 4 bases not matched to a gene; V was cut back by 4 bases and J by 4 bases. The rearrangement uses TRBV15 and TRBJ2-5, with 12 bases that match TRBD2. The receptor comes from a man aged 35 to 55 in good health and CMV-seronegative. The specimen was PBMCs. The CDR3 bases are TGTGCCACCAGCATACGACTAGCGGGGGTAGAGACCCAGTACTTC. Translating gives CATSIRLAGVETQYF.